Shown below are 9 T cell receptor beta chains from a single sample sequenced in a study of blood T cell repertoires in COVID-19 (dated by TCRdb to the early 2020s). Library prep was done by the immunoSEQ multiplex PCR assay. The table comes from immuneACCESS by way of TCRdb, which keeps in-frame sequences with V and J called. Part of the clones is missing from these tables; in studies checked, under half for an unresolved V gene and the rest for unknown reasons. The sample has approximately 200,000 clones on record, about 82% of them singletons. 7.5% to 10% of the sample comes from the top ten. Sequenced: PBMCs or T cells enriched from blood (not recorded which). These receptors were obtained from a woman aged 30 to 39 who had recovered from COVID-19.

About this clone itself: In the same sample, other DNA sequences code for this CDR3. The CDR3 here is CASSPPERNTEAFF. The CDR3 DNA reads as TGTGCCAGCAGTCCCCCCGAGAGGAACACTGAAGCTTTCTTT. V usage is TRBV28 and J usage is TRBJ1-1; D unresolved. The CDR3 has 14 residues. CDR1 and CDR2 (germline): MDHEN, SYDVKM. V gave up 5 bases and J gave up 1 base, with 11 bases separating them.

V usage is TRBV10-1 and J usage is TRBJ2-3; D may be TRBD2 (5 bases). The germline gives CDR1 WNHNN, CDR2 SYGVQD (reference sequence). The CDR3 is made up of 14 amino acids. Trimming removed 7 bases from V and 0 bases from J, with 11 bases in between. CDR3 residues: CASKGDLSTDTQYF. Written as DNA, the CDR3 is TGCGCCAGCAAGGGAGACCTTAGCACAGATACGCAGTATTTT.

This chain joins TRBV27 and TRBJ1-6; D might be TRBD1 (5 bases). Germline CDR1 is MNHEY and CDR2 is SMNVEV (reference sequence). This CDR3 has 14 residues. V lost 6 bases, J lost 5 bases, and 11 bases lay in between. For the CDR3, the DNA is TGTGCCAGCAGCTACGCGGGGGATAATTCACCCCTCCACTTT. Translated: CASSYAGDNSPLHF.

The J gene is TRBJ2-7, the V gene TRBV5-6; possibly TRBD1 for D (6 bases). Per the germline V gene, CDR1 is SGHDT and CDR2 is YYEEEE. V gave up 3 bases and J gave up 5 bases, with 18 bases separating them. This CDR3 is built from 15 residues. Here the CDR3 reads CASSSAGLGADEQYF. The CDR3 coding sequence is TGTGCCAGCAGCTCGGCCGGGCTGGGGGCGGACGAGCAGTACTTC.

This chain uses TRBV10-3 with TRBJ2-1; 11 bases match TRBD2. J was trimmed by 6 bases and V by 10 bases; bases with no gene match: 14. The CDR3 consists of 16 residues. Germline-derived CDR1 and CDR2 are ENHRY and SYGVKD. This chain's CDR3 is CATKDGSGRAFNEQFF. DNA for the CDR3: TGTGCCACAAAAGACGGTAGCGGGAGGGCCTTCAATGAGCAGTTCTTC.

The CDR3 is CASSQDPRLNTIYF. Here the CDR3 DNA reads TGTGCCAGCAGCCAAGATCCCAGGCTAAACACCATATATTTT. V usage is TRBV3-1 (or the pseudogene TRBV3-2) and J usage is TRBJ1-3; D gene ambiguous. V dropped 0 bases and J dropped 6 bases, with 9 bases sitting between them. The CDR3 sequence is 14 residues long. The germline V gene encodes CDR1 LGHDT and CDR2 YNNKEL (reference sequence).

This chain links TRBV29-1 with TRBJ2-1, with D possibly being TRBD1 (6 bases). Germline CDR1 reads SQVTM; CDR2 reads ANQGSEA. V was clipped by 1 base and J by 3 bases, with 16 bases between them. The CDR3 totals 16 residues. CDR3: CSVEGPTRTVYNEQFF. The CDR3 nucleotides read TGCAGCGTTGAAGGACCCACCCGGACAGTCTACAATGAGCAGTTCTTC.

The chain is built from TRBV9 and TRBJ1-6; D not certain. This CDR3 contains 16 residues. Germline V gene lookup returns CDR1 SGDLS and CDR2 YYNGEE. The V end was cut by 3 bases, the J end by 0 bases, with 10 bases between. The CDR3 sequence is CASSGGGSSYNSPLHF. In nucleotides, the CDR3 is TGTGCCAGCAGCGGTGGTGGGAGCTCCTATAATTCACCCCTCCACTTT.

The J gene is TRBJ2-7, the V gene TRBV6-2 or TRBV6-3, with a weak D call TRBD2 (6 bases). This CDR3 contains 14 residues. Trimming shortened V by 2 bases and J by 0 bases, and 8 bases separated the two germline ends. Germline V CDR1 and CDR2: MNHEY, SVGEGT. The CDR3 protein is CASSYDGSSYEQYF. The CDR3 DNA sequence: TGTGCCAGCAGTTACGACGGGAGCTCCTACGAGCAGTACTTC.